This T cell receptor (beta chain) stems from a study of CD8 T cells in Susac syndrome. Study results and caveats: The study conceded that its TCR sequencing and HLA analysis involved relatively few individuals.

Random hexamers were used to reverse transcribe the RNA input (about 0.45 to 1 ug). The immunoSEQ assay covered 54 Vbeta and 13 Jbeta segments for CDR3. TCRdb ran MiXCR on the immunoSEQ multiplex PCR reads and lists one entry per CDR3 protein. The data show around 190,000 distinct CDR3 sequences, over 85% seen once. This clonotype was picked up one time. The antigen is unknown. V lost 4 bases and J 7 bases, leaving 26 bases between the germline ends. In germline, CDR1 is SGHNT, CDR2 YYREEE (reference sequence). The CDR3 is made up of 17 amino acids. TCR beta was sequenced from blood CD8+ and CD4+ T cells. In contrast to the negatively isolated CD8+ and CD4+ T cells, TEMRA cells were FACS-enriched.

The sequenced material came from CD4+ T cells from PBMCs. This chain links TRBV5-4 with TRBJ2-5, with D perhaps TRBD1 or TRBD2 (6 bases each). This sequence was found in a human donor in good health. This chain's CDR3 is CASSPGPGRGVRWTQYF. The CDR3 DNA follows: TGTGCCAGCAGCCCCGGACCGGGTAGGGGGGTAAGATGGACCCAGTACTTC. Supplemented by reference TRBV5-4 and TRBJ2-5, the full variable domain reads ETGVTQSPTHLIKTRGQQVTLRCSSQSGHNTVSWYQQALGQGPQFIFQYYREEENGRGNFPPRFSGLQFPNYSSELNVNALELDDSALYLCASSPGPGRGVRWTQYFGPGTRLLVL.